This T cell receptor (beta chain) was profiled in a study of CD8 T cells in ankylosing spondylitis. V lost 3 bases to trimming and J lost 0 bases; unmatched junction nucleotides: 4. The CDR3 runs to 16 residues. CDR1 SEHNR and CDR2 FQNEAQ come from the germline V gene (reference sequence). Overall study results and limits: What seemed typical of ankylosing spondylitis blood was a TCR beta motif built from under 10 highly homologous variants. Within peripheral blood, clones linked to disease were CD8+ and relatively rare.

About this clonotype: The antigen is undetermined.

By quantitative 5'-RACE with molecular barcodes, the TCR beta libraries were made. TCRdb fed the 5' RACE reads into MiXCR, producing one record per CDR3 protein. In the table there are about 450,000 distinct CDR3 sequences, about 24% of which are singletons. The sample comprised blood, either unsorted or a sorted T cell fraction (not recorded which). This TCR came from a male donor with ankylosing spondylitis. The chain is built from TRBV7-9 and TRBJ2-4, with 8 bases matching TRBD2. CDR3 sequence reads: CASSFSGAGAKNIQYF. The CDR3, as DNA: TGTGCCAGCAGCTTTAGCGGGGCGGGAGCCAAAAACATTCAGTACTTC. Complete variable domain (other parts from reference TRBV7-9 and TRBJ2-4): DTGVSQNPRHKITKRGQNVTFRCDPISEHNRLYWYRQTLGQGPEFLTYFQNEAQLEKSRLLSDRFSAERPKGSFSTLEIQRTEQGDSAMYLCASSFSGAGAKNIQYFGAGTRLSVL.